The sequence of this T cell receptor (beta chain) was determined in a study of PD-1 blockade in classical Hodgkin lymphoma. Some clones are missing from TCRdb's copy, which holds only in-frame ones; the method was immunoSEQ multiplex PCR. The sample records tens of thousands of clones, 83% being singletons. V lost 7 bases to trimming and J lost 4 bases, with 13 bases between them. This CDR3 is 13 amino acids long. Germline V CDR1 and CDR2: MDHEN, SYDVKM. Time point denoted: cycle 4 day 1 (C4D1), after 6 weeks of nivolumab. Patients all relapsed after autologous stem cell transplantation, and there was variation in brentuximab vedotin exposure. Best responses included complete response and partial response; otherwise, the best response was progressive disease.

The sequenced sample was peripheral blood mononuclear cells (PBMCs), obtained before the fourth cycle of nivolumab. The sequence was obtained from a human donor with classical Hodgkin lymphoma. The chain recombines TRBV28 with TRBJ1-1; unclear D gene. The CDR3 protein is CASTLSPGTEAFF. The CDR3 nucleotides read TGTGCCAGCACTCTAAGCCCTGGCACTGAAGCTTTCTTT.